Listed here is a single T cell receptor (beta chain). Antigen specificity is unknown. Profiled with immunoSEQ multiplex PCR; TCRdb holds only in-frame clones, not every one. The repertoire holds about 79,000 clones, with 80% to 95% as singletons. The data were taken from a study of OX40 agonist ivuxolimab in advanced cancers. Study summary: Participants averaged roughly 57 years of age (range roughly 23 to 85) and were roughly 80% male. Study outcomes and limitations: Doses of 0.1 to 3.0 mg/kg were accompanied by clonal expansion of CD4+ and CD8+ blood T cells by week 6.

Germline CDR1 SNHLY, CDR2 FYNNEI. With 6 bases clipped from V and 4 bases from J, the junction kept 8 bases outside the gene matches. The CDR3 is 15 residues long. The TCR was taken from an adult with an advanced solid tumor such as melanoma, head and neck, liver or kidney cancer. The chain combines TRBV2 with TRBJ1-5; TRBD1 matches at 8 bases. The sequenced sample was CD4+ or CD8+ T cells sorted from blood, obtained in a trial of the OX40 agonist ivuxolimab. CDR3 DNA sequence: TGTGCCAGCAGGACCCGGACAGGGAGGAATCAGCCCCAGCATTTT. Translating it yields CASRTRTGRNQPQHF.